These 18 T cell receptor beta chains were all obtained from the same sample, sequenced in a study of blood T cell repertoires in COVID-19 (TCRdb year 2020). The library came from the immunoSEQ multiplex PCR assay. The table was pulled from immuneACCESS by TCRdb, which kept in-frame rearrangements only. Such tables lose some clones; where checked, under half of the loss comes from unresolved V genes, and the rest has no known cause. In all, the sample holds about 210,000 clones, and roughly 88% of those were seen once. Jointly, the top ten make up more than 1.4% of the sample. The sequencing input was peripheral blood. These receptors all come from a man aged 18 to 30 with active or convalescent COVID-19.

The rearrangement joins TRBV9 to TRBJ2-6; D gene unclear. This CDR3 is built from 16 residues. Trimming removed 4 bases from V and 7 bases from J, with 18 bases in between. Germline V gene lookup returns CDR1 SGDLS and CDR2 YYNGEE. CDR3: CASSPSSALPANVLTF. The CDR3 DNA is TGTGCCAGCAGCCCTTCCTCGGCACTACCTGCCAACGTCCTGACTTTC.

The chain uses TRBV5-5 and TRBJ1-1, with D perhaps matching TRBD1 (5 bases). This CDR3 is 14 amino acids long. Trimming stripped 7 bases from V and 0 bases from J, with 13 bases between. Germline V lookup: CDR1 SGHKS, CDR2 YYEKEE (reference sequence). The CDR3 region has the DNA TGTGCCAGCGGGCCGGGACTCCTGAACACTGAAGCTTTCTTT. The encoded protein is CASGPGLLNTEAFF.

In DNA form, the CDR3 reads TGTGCCAGCAGCTTGAGGGAAAGTAACACTGAAGCTTTCTTT. Translating it yields CASSLRESNTEAFF. V gene TRBV11-2 combines with J gene TRBJ1-1; D unclear. Looked up from germline, CDR1 is SGHAT and CDR2 is FQNNGV. The ends were cut back, 3 bases at V and 2 bases at J, with 10 bases in the middle. The CDR3 totals 14 residues.

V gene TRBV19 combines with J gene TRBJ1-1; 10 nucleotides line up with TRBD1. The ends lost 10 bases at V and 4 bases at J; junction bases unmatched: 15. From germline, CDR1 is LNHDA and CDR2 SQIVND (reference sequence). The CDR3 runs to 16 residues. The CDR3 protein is CAIKPGQGSLGTEAFF. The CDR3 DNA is TGTGCCATTAAACCGGGACAGGGGTCTTTGGGCACTGAAGCTTTCTTT. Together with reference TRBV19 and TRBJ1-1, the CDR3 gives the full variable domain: DGGITQSPKYLFRKEGQNVTLSCEQNLNHDAMYWYRQDPGQGLRLIYYSQIVNDFQKGDIAEGYSVSREKKESFPLTVTSAQKNPTAFYLCAIKPGQGSLGTEAFFGQGTRLTVV.

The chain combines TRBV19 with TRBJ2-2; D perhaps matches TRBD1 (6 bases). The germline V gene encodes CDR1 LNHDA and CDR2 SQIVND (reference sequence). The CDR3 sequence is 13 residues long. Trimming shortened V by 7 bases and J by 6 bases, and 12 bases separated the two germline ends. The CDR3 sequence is CASIKTGSGELFF. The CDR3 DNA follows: TGTGCCAGTATAAAGACAGGATCCGGGGAGCTGTTTTTT. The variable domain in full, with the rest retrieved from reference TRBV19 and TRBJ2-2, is DGGITQSPKYLFRKEGQNVTLSCEQNLNHDAMYWYRQDPGQGLRLIYYSQIVNDFQKGDIAEGYSVSREKKESFPLTVTSAQKNPTAFYLCASIKTGSGELFFGEGSRLTVL.

The chain's CDR3 is CASSQQQGAYEQYF. The CDR3 region has the DNA TGTGCCAGCAGCCAACAACAGGGTGCCTACGAGCAGTACTTC. The chain uses TRBV3-1 (or the pseudogene TRBV3-2) and TRBJ2-7; a possible D gene is TRBD1 (6 bases). The V end lost 2 bases, the J end lost 2 bases, and 10 bases lay between the germline ends. CDR3 length equals 14 residues. Germline-derived CDR1 and CDR2 are LGHDT and YNNKEL (reference sequence).

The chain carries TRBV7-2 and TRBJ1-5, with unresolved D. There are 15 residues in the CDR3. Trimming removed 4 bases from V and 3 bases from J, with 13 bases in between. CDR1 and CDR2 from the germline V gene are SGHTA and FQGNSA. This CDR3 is CASSSERSTNQPQHF. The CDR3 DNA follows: TGTGCCAGCAGCTCGGAGAGAAGTACCAATCAGCCCCAGCATTTT.

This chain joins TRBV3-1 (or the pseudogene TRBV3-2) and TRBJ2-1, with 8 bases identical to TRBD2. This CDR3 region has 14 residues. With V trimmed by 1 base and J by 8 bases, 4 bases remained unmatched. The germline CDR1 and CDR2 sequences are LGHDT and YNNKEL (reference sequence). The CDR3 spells CASSQGTSFDEQFF. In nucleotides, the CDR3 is TGTGCCAGCAGCCAAGGGACTAGCTTTGATGAGCAGTTCTTC.

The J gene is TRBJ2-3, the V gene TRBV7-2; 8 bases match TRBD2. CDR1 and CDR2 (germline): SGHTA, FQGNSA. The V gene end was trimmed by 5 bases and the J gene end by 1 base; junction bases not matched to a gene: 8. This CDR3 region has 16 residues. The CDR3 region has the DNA TGTGCCAGCAGCCCCCAGCGGGGGCCGGGCACAGATACGCAGTATTTT. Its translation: CASSPQRGPGTDTQYF.

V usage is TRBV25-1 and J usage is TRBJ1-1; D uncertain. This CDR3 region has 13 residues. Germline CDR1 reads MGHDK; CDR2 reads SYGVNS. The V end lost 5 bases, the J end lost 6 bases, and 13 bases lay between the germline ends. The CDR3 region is CASSTLGYSEAFF. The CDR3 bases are TGTGCCAGCAGTACCCTCGGGTATTCTGAAGCTTTCTTT.

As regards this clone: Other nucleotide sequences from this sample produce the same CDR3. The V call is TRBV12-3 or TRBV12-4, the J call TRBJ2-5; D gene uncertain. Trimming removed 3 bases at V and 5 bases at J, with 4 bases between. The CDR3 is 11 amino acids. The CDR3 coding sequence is TGTGCCAGCAGTTTGAGTGAGACCCAGTACTTC. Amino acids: CASSLSETQYF.

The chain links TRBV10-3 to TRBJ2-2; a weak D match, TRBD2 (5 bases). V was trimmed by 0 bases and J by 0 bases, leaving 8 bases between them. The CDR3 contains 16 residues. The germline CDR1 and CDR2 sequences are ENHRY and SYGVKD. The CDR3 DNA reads TGTGCCATCAGTGAGTCTGAGCGGACGAACACCGGGGAGCTGTTTTTT. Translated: CAISESERTNTGELFF.

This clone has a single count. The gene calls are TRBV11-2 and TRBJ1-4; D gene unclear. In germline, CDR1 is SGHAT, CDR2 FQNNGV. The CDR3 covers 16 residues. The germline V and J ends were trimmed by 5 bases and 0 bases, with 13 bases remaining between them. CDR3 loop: CASSRDRGPTNEKLFF. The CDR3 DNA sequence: TGTGCCAGCAGCCGCGATCGAGGTCCAACTAATGAAAAACTGTTTTTT.

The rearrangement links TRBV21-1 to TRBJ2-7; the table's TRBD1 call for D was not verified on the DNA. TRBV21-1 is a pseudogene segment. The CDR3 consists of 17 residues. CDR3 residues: CASTWTQGAVWPYEQYF. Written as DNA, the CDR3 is TGTGCCAGCACTTGGACTCAGGGGGCGGTCTGGCCCTACGAGCAGTACTTC.

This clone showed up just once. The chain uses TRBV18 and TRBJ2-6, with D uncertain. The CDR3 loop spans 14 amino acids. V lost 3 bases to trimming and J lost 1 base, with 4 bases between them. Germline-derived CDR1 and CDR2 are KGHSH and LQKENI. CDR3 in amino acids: CASSPGSGANVLTF. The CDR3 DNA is TGTGCCAGCTCACCCGGTTCTGGGGCCAACGTCCTGACTTTC.

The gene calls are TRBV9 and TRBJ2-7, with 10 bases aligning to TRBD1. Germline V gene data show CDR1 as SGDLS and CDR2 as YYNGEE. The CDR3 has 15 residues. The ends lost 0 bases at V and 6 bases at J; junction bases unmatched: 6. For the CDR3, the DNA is TGTGCCAGCAGCGTAGGTGGGACAGGGGAGAGCGAGCAGTACTTC. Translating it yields CASSVGGTGESEQYF.

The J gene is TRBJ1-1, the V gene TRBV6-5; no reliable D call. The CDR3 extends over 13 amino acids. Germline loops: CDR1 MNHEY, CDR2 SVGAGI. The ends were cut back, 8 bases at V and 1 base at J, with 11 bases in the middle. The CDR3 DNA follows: TGTGCCAGCTGCGAGCATACGAACACTGAAGCTTTCTTT. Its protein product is CASCEHTNTEAFF.

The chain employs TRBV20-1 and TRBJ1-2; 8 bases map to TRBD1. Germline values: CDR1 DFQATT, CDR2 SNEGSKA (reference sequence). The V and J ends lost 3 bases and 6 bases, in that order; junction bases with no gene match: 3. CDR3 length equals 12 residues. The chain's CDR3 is CSASPGQDGYTF. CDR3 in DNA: TGCAGTGCTAGTCCGGGACAGGATGGCTACACCTTC.